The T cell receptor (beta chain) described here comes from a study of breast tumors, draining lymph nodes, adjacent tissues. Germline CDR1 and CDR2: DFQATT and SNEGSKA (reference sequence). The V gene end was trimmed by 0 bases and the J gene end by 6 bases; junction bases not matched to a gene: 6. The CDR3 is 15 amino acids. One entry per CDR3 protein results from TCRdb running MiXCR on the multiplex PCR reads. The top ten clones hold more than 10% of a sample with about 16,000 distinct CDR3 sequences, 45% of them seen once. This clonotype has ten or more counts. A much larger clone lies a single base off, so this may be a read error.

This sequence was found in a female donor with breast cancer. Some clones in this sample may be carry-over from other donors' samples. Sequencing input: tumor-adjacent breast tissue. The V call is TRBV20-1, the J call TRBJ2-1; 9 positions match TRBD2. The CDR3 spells CSAREGSGGSNEQFF. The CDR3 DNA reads TGCAGTGCTAGAGAGGGGAGCGGGGGGTCCAATGAGCAGTTCTTC.